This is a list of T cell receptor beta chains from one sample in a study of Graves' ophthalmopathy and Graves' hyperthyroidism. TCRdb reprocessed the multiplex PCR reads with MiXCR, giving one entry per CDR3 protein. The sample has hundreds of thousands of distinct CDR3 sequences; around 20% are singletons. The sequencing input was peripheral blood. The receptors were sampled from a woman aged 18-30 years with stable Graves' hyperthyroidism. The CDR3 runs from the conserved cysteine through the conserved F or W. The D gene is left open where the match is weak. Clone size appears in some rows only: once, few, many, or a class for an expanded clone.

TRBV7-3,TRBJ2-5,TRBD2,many,TGTGCCAGCAGCCCCACAGCGGGAGCAGCAGAGACCCAGTACTTC,CASSPTAGAAETQYF
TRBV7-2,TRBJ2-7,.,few,TGTGCCAGCAGCTTATGGGGGCCGTCCTACGAGCAGTACTTC,CASSLWGPSYEQYF
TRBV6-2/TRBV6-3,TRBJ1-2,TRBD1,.,TGTGCCAGCACCGACAGGGGTATTGGCTACACCTTC,CASTDRGIGYTF
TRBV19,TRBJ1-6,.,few,TGTGCCAGTAGTCTCCGGGACCGCTTATCTGGCTCACCCCTCCACTTT,CASSLRDRLSGSPLHF
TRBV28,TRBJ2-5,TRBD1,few,TGTGCCAGCAGAACCCGGGACAGGGGTATCTCCCTCCAAGAGACCCAGTACTTC,CASRTRDRGISLQETQYF
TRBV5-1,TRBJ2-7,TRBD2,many,TGCGCCAGCAGCTTGGAAACCGGGGGGGACGAGCAGTACTTC,CASSLETGGDEQYF
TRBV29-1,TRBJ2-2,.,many,TGCAGCGTGGGCAGGAGTAACACCGGGGAGCTGTTTTTT,CSVGRSNTGELFF
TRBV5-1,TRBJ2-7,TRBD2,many,TGCGCCAGCAGCTTGGCCTCCGGGACTAGGTCGTGGGACGAGCAGTACTTC,CASSLASGTRSWDEQYF
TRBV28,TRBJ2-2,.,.,TGTGCCAGCAAAGGGGTGGCCGGGGAGCTGTTTTTT,CASKGVAGELFF
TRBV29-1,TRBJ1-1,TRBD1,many,TGCAGCGTTGGCGGGGGACAGGGGTCCACTGAAGCTTTCTTT,CSVGGGQGSTEAFF
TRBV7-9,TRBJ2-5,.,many,TGTGCCAGCAGCTTCCCTAGTCAAGAGACCCAGTACTTC,CASSFPSQETQYF
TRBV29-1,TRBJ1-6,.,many,TGCAGCTACCAAGAGGGTGGTAATTCACCCCTCCACTTT,CSYQEGGNSPLHF
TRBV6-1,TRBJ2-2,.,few,TGTGCCAGCGAGACGACTCAACACACCGGGGAGCTGTTTTTT,CASETTQHTGELFF
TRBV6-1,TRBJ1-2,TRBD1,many,TGTGCCAGCAGTGATGGACAGGGTTTTCGCGGCTACACCTTC,CASSDGQGFRGYTF
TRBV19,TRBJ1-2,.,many,TGTGCCGCGGGACGGGGGATCTATGGCTACACCTTC,CAAGRGIYGYTF
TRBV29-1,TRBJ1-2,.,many,TGCAGCGTTGAATTAAACGACAGACTGCTGGGCTACACCTTC,CSVELNDRLLGYTF